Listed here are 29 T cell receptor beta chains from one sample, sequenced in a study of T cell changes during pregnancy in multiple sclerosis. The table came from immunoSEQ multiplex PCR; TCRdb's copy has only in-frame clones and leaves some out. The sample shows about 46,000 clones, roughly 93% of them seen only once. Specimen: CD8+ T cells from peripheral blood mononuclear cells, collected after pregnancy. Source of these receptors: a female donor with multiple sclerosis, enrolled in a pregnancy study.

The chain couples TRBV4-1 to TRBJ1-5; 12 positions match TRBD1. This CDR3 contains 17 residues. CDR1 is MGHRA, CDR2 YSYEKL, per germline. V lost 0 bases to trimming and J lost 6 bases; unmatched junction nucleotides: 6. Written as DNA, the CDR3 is TGCGCCAGCAGCCAAGACGGGACAGGGGGCGCGGCTCAGCCCCAGCATTTT. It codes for CASSQDGTGGAAQPQHF.

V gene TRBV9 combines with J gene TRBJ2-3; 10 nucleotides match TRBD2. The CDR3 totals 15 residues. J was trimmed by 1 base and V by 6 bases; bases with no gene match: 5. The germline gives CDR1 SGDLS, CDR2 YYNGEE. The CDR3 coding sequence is TGTGCCAGCAAAGAGGGGACTAGCGGCACAGATACGCAGTATTTT. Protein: CASKEGTSGTDTQYF.

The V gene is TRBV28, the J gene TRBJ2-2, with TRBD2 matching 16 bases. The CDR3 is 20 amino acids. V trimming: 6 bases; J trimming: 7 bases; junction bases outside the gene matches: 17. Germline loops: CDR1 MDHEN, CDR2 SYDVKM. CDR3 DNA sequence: TGTGCCAGCAGGGGACTGCAGGTTGGGACTAGCGGGAGGGCCAACGGGGAGCTGTTTTTT. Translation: CASRGLQVGTSGRANGELFF.

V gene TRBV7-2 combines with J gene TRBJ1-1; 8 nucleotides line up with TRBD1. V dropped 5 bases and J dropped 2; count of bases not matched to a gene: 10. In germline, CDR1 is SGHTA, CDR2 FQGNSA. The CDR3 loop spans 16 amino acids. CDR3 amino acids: CASSPTETGENTEAFF. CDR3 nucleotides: TGTGCCAGCAGCCCGACGGAGACAGGGGAAAACACTGAAGCTTTCTTT.

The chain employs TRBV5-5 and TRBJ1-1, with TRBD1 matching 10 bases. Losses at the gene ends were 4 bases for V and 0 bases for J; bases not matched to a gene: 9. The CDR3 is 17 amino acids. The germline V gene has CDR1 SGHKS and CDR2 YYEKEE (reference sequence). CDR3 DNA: TGTGCCAGCAGCGTTACCGGGACAGGGGAACTGAACACTGAAGCTTTCTTT. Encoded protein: CASSVTGTGELNTEAFF.

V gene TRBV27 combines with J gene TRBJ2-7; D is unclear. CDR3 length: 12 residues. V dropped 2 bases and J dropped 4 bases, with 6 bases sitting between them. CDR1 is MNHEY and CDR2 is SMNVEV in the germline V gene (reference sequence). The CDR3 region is CASSLNGYEQYF. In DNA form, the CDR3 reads TGTGCCAGCAGTTTAAACGGTTACGAGCAGTACTTC.

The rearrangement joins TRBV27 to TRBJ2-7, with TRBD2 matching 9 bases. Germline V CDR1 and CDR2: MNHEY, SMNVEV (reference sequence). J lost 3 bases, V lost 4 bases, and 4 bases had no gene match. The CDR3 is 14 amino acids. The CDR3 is CASSSLAGDYEQYF. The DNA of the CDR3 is TGTGCCAGCAGTTCCTTAGCGGGAGACTACGAGCAGTACTTC.

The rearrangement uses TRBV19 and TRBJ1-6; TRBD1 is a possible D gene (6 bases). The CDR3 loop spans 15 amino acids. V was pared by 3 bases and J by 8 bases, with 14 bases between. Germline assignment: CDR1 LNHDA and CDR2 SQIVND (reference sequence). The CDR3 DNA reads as TGTGCCAGTAGTATTTGGGGGCGTAAGGATTCACCCCTCCACTTT. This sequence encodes CASSIWGRKDSPLHF.

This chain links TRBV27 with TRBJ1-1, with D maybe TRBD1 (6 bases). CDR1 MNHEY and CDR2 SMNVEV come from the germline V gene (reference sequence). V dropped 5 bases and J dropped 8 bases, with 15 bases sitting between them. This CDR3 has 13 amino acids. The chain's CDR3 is CASSQSGQIEAFF. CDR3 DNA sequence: TGTGCCAGCAGTCAGTCCGGACAGATCGAAGCTTTCTTT.

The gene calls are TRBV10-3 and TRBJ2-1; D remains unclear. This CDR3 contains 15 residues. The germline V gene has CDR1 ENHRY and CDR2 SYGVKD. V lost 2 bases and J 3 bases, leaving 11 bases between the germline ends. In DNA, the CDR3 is TGTGCCATCAGTGAGGAGCAAAACGACTACAATGAGCAGTTCTTC. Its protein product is CAISEEQNDYNEQFF.

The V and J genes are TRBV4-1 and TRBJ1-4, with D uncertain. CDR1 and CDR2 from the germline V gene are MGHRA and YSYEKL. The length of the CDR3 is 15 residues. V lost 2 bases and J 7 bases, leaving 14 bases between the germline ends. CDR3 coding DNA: TGCGCCAGCAGCCAATTACCAGAGCGGGGTGAAAAACTGTTTTTT. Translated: CASSQLPERGEKLFF.

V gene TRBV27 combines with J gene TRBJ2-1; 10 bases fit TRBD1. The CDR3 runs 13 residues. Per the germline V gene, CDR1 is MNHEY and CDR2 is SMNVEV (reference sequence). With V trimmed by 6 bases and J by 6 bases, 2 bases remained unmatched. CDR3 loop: CASRWDRGNEQFF. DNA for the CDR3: TGTGCCAGCAGGTGGGACAGGGGCAATGAGCAGTTCTTC.

The CDR3 loop is CASSQARGGESTGELFF. In nucleotides, the CDR3 is TGCGCCAGCAGCCAAGCCCGGGGAGGAGAGAGCACCGGGGAGCTGTTTTTT. The chain joins TRBV4-3 to TRBJ2-2; a weak D match, TRBD2 (6 bases). Germline V CDR1 and CDR2: LGHNA, YSLEER. This CDR3 is 17 amino acids long. Trimming took off 1 base at V and 4 bases at J, with 16 bases between the two ends.

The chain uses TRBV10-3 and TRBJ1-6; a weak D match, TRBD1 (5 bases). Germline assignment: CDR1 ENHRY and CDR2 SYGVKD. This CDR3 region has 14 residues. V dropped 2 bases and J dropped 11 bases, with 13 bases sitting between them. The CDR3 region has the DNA TGTGCCATCAGTGAGGAGGCAGGGCGGCCACCCCTCCACTTT. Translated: CAISEEAGRPPLHF.

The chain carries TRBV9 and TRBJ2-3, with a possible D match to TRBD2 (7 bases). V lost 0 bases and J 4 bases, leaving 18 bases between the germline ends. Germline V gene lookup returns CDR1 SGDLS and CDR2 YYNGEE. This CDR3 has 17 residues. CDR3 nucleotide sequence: TGTGCCAGCAGCGTAGGAGGGGGGGGGATCTCAGCAGATACGCAGTATTTT. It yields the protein CASSVGGGGISADTQYF.

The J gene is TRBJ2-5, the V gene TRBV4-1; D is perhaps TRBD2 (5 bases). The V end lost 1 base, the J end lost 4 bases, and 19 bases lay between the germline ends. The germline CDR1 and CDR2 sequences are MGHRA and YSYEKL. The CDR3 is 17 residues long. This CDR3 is CASSQGLLAGVGETQYF. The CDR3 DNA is TGCGCCAGCAGCCAAGGACTCCTAGCCGGGGTCGGAGAGACCCAGTACTTC.

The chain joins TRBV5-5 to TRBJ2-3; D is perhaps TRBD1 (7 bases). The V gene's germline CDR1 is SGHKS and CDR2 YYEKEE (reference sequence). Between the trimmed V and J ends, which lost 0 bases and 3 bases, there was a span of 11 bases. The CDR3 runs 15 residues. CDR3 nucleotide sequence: TGTGCCAGCAGCTTGGAACAGGGGAGGACAGATACGCAGTATTTT. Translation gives CASSLEQGRTDTQYF. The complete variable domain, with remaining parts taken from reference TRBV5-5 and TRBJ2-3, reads DAGVTQSPTHLIKTRGQQVTLRCSPISGHKSVSWYQQVLGQGPQFIFQYYEKEERGRGNFPDRFSARQFPNYSSELNVNALLLGDSALYLCASSLEQGRTDTQYFGPGTRLTVL.

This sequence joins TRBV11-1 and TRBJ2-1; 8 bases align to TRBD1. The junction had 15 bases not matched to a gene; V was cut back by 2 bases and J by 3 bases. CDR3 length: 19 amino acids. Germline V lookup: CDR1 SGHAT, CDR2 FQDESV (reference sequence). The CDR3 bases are TGTGCCAGCAGCTTACCCGCCCAAATAAGGACAGGGAGCTACAATGAGCAGTTCTTC. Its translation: CASSLPAQIRTGSYNEQFF.

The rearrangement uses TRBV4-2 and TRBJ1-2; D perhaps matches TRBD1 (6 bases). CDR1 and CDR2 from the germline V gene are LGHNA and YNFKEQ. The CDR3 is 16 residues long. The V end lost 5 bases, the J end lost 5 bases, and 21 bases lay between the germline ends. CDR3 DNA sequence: TGTGCCAGCAGCGCCTTTAGTTGGCAGGGGAGTTATGGCTACACCTTC. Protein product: CASSAFSWQGSYGYTF.

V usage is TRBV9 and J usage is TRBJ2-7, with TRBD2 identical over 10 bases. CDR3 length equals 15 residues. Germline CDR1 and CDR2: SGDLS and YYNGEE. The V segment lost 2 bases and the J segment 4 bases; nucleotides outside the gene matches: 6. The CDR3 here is CASSVSGGAGYEQYF. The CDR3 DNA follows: TGTGCCAGCAGCGTCAGCGGGGGGGCCGGGTACGAGCAGTACTTC.

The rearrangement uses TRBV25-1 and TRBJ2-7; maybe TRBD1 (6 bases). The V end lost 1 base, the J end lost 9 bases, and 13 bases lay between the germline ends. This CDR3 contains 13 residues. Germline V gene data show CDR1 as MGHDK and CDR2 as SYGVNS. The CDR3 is CASSEFLRQAQYF. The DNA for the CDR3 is TGTGCCAGCAGTGAATTCCTTCGACAGGCGCAGTACTTC.

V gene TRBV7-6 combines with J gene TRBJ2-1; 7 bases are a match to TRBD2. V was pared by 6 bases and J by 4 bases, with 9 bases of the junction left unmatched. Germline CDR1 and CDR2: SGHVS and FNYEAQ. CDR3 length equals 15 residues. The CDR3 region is CASSSLAGVYNEQFF. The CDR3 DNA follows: TGTGCCAGCAGTTCTTTAGCGGGTGTGTACAATGAGCAGTTCTTC.

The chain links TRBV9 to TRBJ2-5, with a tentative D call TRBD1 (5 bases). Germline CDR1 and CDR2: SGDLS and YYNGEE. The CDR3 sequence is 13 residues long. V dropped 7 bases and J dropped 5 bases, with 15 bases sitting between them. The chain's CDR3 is CASSLPSGETQYF. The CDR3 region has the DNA TGTGCCAGCTCCCTCCCTTCAGGGGAGACCCAGTACTTC. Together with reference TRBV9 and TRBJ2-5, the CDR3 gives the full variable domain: DSGVTQTPKHLITATGQRVTLRCSPRSGDLSVYWYQQSLDQGLQFLIQYYNGEERAKGNILERFSAQQFPDLHSELNLSSLELGDSALYFCASSLPSGETQYFGPGTRLLVL.

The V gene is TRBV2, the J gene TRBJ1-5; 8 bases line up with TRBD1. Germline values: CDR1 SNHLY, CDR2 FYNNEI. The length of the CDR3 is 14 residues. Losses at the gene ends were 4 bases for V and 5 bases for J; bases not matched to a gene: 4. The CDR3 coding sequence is TGTGCCAGCAGTGTAGGGACAGGACATCAGCCCCAGCATTTT. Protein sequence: CASSVGTGHQPQHF.

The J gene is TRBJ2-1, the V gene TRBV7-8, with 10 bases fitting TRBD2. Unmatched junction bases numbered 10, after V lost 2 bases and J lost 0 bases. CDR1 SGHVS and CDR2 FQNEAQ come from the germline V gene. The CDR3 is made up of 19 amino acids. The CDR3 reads CASSLYELAGPSSYNEQFF. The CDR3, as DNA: TGTGCCAGCAGCTTATATGAACTAGCGGGGCCTAGCTCCTACAATGAGCAGTTCTTC.

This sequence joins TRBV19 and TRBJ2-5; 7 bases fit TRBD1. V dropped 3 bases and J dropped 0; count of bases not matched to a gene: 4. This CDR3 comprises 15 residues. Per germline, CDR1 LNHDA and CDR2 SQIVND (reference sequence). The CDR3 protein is CASSIDRADQETQYF. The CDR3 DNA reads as TGTGCCAGTAGTATCGACAGGGCCGACCAAGAGACCCAGTACTTC.

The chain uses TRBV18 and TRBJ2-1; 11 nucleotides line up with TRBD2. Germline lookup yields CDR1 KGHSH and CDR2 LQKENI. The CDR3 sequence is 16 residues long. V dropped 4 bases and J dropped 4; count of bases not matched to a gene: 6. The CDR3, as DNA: TGTGCCAGCTCACGGCCACTAGCGGGAGTTTACAATGAGCAGTTCTTC. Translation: CASSRPLAGVYNEQFF.

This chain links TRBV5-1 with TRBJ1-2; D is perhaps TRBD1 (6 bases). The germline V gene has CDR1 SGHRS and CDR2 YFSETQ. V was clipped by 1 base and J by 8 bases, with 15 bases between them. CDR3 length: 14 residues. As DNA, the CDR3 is TGCGCCAGCAGCTTGTCACAGGGCCGGTCCGGCTACACCTTC. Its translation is CASSLSQGRSGYTF.

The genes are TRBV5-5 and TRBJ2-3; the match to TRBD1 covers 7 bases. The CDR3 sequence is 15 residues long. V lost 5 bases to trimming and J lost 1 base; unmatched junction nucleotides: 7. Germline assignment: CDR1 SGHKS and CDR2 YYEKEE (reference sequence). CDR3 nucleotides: TGTGCCAGCAGTAGCCGCGACAGGGGCACAGATACGCAGTATTTT. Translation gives CASSSRDRGTDTQYF.